Each of the 6 T cell receptor beta chains below was sequenced from the same sample in a study of regulatory T cells in long-lasting Graves disease. This sample's time point: newly diagnosed GD, antithyroid drugs for less than 3 months. After RNA was extracted from PBMCs, the TCR library was made from it. With iRepertoire HTBI primers and Arm-PCR of CDR3 regions, TCR beta libraries were built. One entry per CDR3 protein results from TCRdb running MiXCR on the multiplex PCR reads. The data contain roughly 400,000 distinct CDR3 sequences, about 16% of them seen just once; the ten biggest clones take up 23%. These data were also filed under a second study, of T cells in Graves' hyperthyroidism and ophthalmopathy.

Sequenced material: peripheral blood mononuclear cells (PBMCs), taken at new diagnosis, from a patient treated with antithyroid drugs. The receptors stem from a woman aged 18-29 years with Graves disease.

On this clonotype: A read error may account for a junction end that differs from germline. The chain couples TRBV30 to TRBJ1-6, with a tentative D call TRBD1 (6 bases). The CDR3 runs to 15 residues. In germline, CDR1 is GTSNPN, CDR2 SVGIG (reference sequence). The DNA for the CDR3 is TGTGCCTGGAAGCTCCGCGACAGGAATAATACACCCCTCCACTTT. It codes for CAWKLRDRNNTPLHF.

There are a few counts of this clonotype. The V and J genes are TRBV24-1 and TRBJ2-3, with 7 bases fitting TRBD1. This CDR3 region has 14 residues. With V trimmed by 4 bases and J by 6 bases, 6 bases remained unmatched. Germline values: CDR1 KGHDR, CDR2 SFDVKD. The DNA for the CDR3 is TGTGCCACCAGTGAAGGGACAGTGGTCGATACGCAGTATTTT. Residues: CATSEGTVVDTQYF.

This clonotype was recorded many times. This sequence joins TRBV7-8 and TRBJ2-7; TRBD1 is a possible D gene (6 bases). Germline V gene lookup returns CDR1 SGHVS and CDR2 FQNEAQ. The V and J ends lost 1 base and 13 bases respectively, with 14 bases between them. This CDR3 region has 12 residues. The CDR3 sequence is CASSLGQGLAYF. CDR3 bases: TGTGCCAGCAGCTTAGGCCAGGGGCTAGCATACTTC.

This clonotype has only a few counts. This chain uses TRBV11-3 with TRBJ2-2; TRBD1 agrees at 8 bases. With V trimmed by 5 bases and J by 6 bases, 5 bases remained unmatched. The CDR3 spans 14 residues. Per the germline V gene, CDR1 is SGHNT and CDR2 is YENEEA. DNA of the CDR3: TGTGCCAGCAGCACCGGACAGGGATCCGGGGAGCTGTTTTTT. It is translated as CASSTGQGSGELFF.

This clonotype was found many times. This chain links TRBV20-1 with TRBJ1-1; D ambiguous. The V and J ends lost 3 bases and 0 bases respectively, with 14 bases between them. Germline V gene lookup returns CDR1 DFQATT and CDR2 SNEGSKA (reference sequence). The CDR3 length is 15 residues. CDR3 in DNA: TGCAGTGCTAGTCCCCGCCTAGCGATGAACACTGAAGCTTTCTTT. It encodes CSASPRLAMNTEAFF.

This clonotype was detected ten times or more. This chain uses TRBV18 with TRBJ1-1, with 9 bases identical to TRBD1. Trimming at V came to 3 bases and at J to 4 bases, leaving 6 bases not matched to a gene. Germline lookup yields CDR1 KGHSH and CDR2 LQKENI. The CDR3 sequence is 15 residues long. The CDR3 region has the DNA TGTGCCAGCTCACCCTTGGGACAGGGCTTCACTGAAGCTTTCTTT. Translated: CASSPLGQGFTEAFF.